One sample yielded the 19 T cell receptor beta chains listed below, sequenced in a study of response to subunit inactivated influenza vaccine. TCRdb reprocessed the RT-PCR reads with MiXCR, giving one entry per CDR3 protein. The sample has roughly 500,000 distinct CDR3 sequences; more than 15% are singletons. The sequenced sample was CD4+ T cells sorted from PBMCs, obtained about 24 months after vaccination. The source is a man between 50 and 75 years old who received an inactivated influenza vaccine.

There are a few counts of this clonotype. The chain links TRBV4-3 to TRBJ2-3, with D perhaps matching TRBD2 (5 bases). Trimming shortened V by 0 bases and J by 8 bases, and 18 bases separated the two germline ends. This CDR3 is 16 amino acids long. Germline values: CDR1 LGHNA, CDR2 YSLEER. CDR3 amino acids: CASSQEVHTLGGTQYF. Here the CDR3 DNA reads TGCGCCAGCAGCCAAGAGGTCCACACATTAGGAGGTACGCAGTATTTT.

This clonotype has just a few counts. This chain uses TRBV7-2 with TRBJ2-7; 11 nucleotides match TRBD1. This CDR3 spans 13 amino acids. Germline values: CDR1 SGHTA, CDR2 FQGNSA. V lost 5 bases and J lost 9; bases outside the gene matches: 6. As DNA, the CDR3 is TGTGCCAGCAGCCCCCGGACAGGGGGCCGGCAGTACTTC. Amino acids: CASSPRTGGRQYF.

For the CDR3, the DNA is TGCAGCGTTGGGCCCCAGGGGGGCTACACCTTC. Translated: CSVGPQGGYTF. V is TRBV29-1 and J is TRBJ1-2, with D perhaps TRBD1 (6 bases). Germline assignment: CDR1 SQVTM and CDR2 ANQGSEA. The CDR3 covers 11 residues. V shed 4 bases and J shed 8 bases, with 11 bases lying between them. The full variable domain, completed using reference TRBV29-1 and TRBJ1-2, is SAVISQKPSRDICQRGTSLTIQCQVDSQVTMMFWYRQQPGQSLTLIATANQGSEATYESGFVIDKFPISRPNLTFSTLTVSNMSPEDSSIYLCSVGPQGGYTFGSGTRLTVV.

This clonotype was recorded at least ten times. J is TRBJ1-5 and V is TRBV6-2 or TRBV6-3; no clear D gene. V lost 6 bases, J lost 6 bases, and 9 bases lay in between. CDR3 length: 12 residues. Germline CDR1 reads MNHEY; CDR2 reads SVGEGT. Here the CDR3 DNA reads TGTGCCAGCAGGAGGGAAGGTCAGCCCCAGCATTTT. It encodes CASRREGQPQHF.

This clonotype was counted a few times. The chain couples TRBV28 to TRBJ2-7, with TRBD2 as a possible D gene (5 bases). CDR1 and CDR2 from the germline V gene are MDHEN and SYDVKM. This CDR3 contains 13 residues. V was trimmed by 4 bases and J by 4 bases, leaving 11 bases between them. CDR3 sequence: CASSSGVTYEQYF. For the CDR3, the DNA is TGTGCCAGCAGTTCCGGGGTGACGTACGAGCAGTACTTC.

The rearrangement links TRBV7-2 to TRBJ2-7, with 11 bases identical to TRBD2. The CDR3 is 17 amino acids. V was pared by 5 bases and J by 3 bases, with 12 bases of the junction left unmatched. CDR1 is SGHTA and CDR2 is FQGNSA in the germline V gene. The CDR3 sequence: CASSRRVLAGESYEQYF. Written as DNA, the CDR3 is TGTGCCAGCAGCCGCCGTGTACTAGCGGGAGAAAGCTACGAGCAGTACTTC.

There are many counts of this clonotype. CDR3 sequence reads: CASSGTGGQPQHF. The CDR3, as DNA: TGTGCCAGCAGCGGGACAGGGGGTCAGCCCCAGCATTTT. The J gene is TRBJ1-5, the V gene TRBV2; 11 bases match TRBD1. Per germline, CDR1 SNHLY and CDR2 FYNNEI. The CDR3 totals 13 residues. Trimming removed 6 bases from V and 6 bases from J; junction bases left unmatched: 1.

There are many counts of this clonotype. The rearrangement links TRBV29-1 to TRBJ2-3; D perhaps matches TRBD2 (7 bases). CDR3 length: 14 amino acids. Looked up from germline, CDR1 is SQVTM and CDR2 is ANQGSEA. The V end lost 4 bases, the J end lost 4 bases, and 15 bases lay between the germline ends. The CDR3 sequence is CSVVAGARADTQYF. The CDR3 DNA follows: TGCAGCGTTGTTGCGGGGGCGCGGGCAGATACGCAGTATTTT.

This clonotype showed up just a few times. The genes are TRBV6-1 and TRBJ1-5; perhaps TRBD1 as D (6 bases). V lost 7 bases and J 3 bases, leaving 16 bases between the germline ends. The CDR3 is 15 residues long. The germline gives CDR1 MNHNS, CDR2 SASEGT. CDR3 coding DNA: TGTGCCAGCACCCACCAGGGGTCCCCCAATCAGCCCCAGCATTTT. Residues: CASTHQGSPNQPQHF.

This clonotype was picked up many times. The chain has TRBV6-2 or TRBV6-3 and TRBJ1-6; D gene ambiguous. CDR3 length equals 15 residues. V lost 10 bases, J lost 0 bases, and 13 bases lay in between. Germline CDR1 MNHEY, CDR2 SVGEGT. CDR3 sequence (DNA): TGTGCCACGCTTGGACTGAGCTCCTATAATTCACCCCTCCACTTT. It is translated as CATLGLSSYNSPLHF.

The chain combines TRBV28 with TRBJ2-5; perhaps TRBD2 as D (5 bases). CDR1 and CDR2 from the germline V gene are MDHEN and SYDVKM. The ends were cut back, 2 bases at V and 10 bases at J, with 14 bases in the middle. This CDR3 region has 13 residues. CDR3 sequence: CASSLGLSGSQYF. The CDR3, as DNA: TGTGCCAGCAGTTTAGGTTTGTCTGGGAGCCAGTACTTC.

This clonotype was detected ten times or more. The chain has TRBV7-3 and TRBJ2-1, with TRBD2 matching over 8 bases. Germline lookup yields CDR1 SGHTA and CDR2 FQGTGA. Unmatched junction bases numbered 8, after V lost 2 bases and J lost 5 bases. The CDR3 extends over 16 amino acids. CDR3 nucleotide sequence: TGTGCCAGCAGCTTAGCGGGAGGTGGGCGGCACAATGAGCAGTTCTTC. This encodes CASSLAGGGRHNEQFF.

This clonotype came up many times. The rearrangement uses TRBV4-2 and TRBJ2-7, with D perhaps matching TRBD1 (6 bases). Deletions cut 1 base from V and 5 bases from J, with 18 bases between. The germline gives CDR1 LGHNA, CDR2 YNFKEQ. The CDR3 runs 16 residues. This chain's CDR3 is CASSQVSGRGTHEQYF. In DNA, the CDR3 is TGTGCCAGCAGCCAAGTTTCCGGCAGGGGCACCCACGAGCAGTACTTC.

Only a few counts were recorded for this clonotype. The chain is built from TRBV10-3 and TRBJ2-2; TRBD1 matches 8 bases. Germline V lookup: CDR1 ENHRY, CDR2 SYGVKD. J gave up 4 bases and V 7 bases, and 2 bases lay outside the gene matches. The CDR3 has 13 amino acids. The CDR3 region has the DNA TGTGCCATCACAGGACAGGGCACCGGGGAGCTGTTTTTT. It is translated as CAITGQGTGELFF.

CDR3 nucleotide sequence: TGTGCCAGCAGCTTCGACTCCTTCATAGCCCAATATGGCTACACCTTC. Its translation is CASSFDSFIAQYGYTF. The chain recombines TRBV7-9 with TRBJ1-2; D is ambiguous. V shed 3 bases and J shed 5 bases, with 19 bases lying between them. CDR1 SEHNR and CDR2 FQNEAQ come from the germline V gene (reference sequence). CDR3 length: 16 amino acids.

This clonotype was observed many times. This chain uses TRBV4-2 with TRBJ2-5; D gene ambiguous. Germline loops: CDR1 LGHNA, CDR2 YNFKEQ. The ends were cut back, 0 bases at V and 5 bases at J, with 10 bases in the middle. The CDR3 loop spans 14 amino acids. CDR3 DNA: TGTGCCAGCAGCCAAGATAAAGGGATGGAGACCCAGTACTTC. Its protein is CASSQDKGMETQYF.

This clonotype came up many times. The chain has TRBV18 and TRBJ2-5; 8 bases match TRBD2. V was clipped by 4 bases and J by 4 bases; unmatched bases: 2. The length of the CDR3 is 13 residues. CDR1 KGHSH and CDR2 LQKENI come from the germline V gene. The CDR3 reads CASSLREGETQYF. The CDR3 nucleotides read TGTGCCAGCTCACTACGGGAGGGAGAGACCCAGTACTTC.

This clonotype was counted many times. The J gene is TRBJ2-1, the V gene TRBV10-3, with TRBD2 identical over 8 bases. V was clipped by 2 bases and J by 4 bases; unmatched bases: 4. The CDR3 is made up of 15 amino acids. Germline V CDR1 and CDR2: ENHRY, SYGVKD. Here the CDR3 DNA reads TGTGCCATCAGTGAGATGACTAGCGAATACAATGAGCAGTTCTTC. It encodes CAISEMTSEYNEQFF.

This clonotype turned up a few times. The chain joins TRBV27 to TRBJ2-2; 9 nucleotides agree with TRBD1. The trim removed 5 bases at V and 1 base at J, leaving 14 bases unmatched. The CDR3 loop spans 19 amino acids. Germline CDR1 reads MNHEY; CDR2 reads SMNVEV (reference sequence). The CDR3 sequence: CASSTKPPGQGGNTGELFF. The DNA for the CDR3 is TGTGCCAGCAGTACAAAGCCCCCGGGACAGGGCGGGAACACCGGGGAGCTGTTTTTT.